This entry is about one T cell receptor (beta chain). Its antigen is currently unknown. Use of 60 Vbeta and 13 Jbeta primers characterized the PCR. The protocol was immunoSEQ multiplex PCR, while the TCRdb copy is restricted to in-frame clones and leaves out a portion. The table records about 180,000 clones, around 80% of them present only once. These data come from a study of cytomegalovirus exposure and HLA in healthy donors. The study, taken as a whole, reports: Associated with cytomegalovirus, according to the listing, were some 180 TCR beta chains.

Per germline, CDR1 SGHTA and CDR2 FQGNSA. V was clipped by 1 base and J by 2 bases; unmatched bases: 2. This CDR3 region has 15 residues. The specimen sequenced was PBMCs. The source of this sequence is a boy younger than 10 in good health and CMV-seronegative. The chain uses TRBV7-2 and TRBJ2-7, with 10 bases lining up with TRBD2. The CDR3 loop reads CASSLGTSGPYEQYF. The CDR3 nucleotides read TGTGCCAGCAGCTTAGGGACTAGCGGACCCTACGAGCAGTACTTC.